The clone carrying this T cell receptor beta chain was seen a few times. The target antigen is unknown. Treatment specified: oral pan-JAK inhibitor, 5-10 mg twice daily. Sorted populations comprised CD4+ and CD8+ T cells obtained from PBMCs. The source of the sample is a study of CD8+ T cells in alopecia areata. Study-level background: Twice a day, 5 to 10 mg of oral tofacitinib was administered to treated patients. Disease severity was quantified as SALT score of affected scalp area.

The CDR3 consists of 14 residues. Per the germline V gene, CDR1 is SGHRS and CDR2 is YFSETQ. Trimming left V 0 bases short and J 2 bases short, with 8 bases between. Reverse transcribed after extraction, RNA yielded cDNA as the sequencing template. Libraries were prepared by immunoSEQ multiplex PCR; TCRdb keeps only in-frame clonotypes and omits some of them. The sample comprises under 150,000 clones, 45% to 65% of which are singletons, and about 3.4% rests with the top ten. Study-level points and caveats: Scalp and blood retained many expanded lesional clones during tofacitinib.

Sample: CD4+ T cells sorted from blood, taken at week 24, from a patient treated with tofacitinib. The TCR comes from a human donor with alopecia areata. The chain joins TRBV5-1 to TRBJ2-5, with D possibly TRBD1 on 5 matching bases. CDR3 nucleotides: TGCGCCAGCAGCTTGGACGCAGGGCAAGAGACCCAGTACTTC. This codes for CASSLDAGQETQYF. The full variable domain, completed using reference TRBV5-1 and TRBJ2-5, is KAGVTQTPRYLIKTRGQQVTLSCSPISGHRSVSWYQQTPGQGLQFLFEYFSETQRNKGNFPGRFSGRQFSNSRSEMNVSTLELGDSALYLCASSLDAGQETQYFGPGTRLLVL.